Listed below are T cell receptor beta chains from one sample, sequenced in a study of vaccination effects on CD4 cells after COVID-19. Measured with immunoSEQ multiplex PCR; TCRdb has only the in-frame clones, and not every one. The sample lists 65,000 to 70,000 clones; roughly three quarters were seen once. For these receptors, no antigen is known. The material sequenced was CD4+ T cells from PBMCs cultured with HCoV-OC43 spike peptides, taken after COVID-19 vaccination. The receptors originated from a human donor who received a COVID-19 vaccine. Each CDR3 is given with its conserved first and last residue. The order of the fields is J gene, V gene, clone size, D gene, CDR3 DNA, CDR3 protein. A D gene is named only where the DNA matches it firmly. Clone size, where shown, is once, few, many, or a class for clones that have expanded.

j_gene: TRBJ1-2; v_gene: TRBV18; abundance: -; d_gene: TRBD1; CDR3nt: TGTGCCAGCTCACCCTCGTTAGGGGGCTACGATGGCTACACCTTC; CDR3aa: CASSPSLGGYDGYTF
j_gene: TRBJ1-5; v_gene: TRBV30; abundance: -; d_gene: -; CDR3nt: TGTGCCTGGAACCTGGGTAGCAATCAGCCCCAGCATTTT; CDR3aa: CAWNLGSNQPQHF
j_gene: TRBJ1-3; v_gene: TRBV4-1; abundance: -; d_gene: -; CDR3nt: TGCGCCAGCAGCCAAGATCAGGGAGGTATTGGAAACACCATATATTTT; CDR3aa: CASSQDQGGIGNTIYF
j_gene: TRBJ2-1; v_gene: TRBV5-1; abundance: -; d_gene: -; CDR3nt: TGCGCCAGCAGCTTGGTGGGTGGGGCGAATGAGCAGTTCTTC; CDR3aa: CASSLVGGANEQFF
j_gene: TRBJ1-2; v_gene: TRBV6-2/TRBV6-3; abundance: -; d_gene: -; CDR3nt: TGTGCCAGCAGTTTACTAACGGGGGTCGGCTACACCTTC; CDR3aa: CASSLLTGVGYTF
j_gene: TRBJ2-2; v_gene: TRBV18; abundance: few; d_gene: -; CDR3nt: TGTGCCAGCTCACCCTCACGGGGGCTAACCGGGGAGCTGTTTTTT; CDR3aa: CASSPSRGLTGELFF
j_gene: TRBJ2-5; v_gene: TRBV18; abundance: once; d_gene: -; CDR3nt: TGTGCCAGCTCATCTCAAGAGACCCAGTACTTC; CDR3aa: CASSSQETQYF
j_gene: TRBJ1-4; v_gene: TRBV30; abundance: -; d_gene: TRBD1; CDR3nt: TGTGCCTGGGGAGACAGGGCAAATGAAAAACTGTTTTTT; CDR3aa: CAWGDRANEKLFF
j_gene: TRBJ1-5; v_gene: TRBV11-2; abundance: -; d_gene: -; CDR3nt: TGTGCCAGCAGCTTAGCCATCAATCAGCCCCAGCATTTT; CDR3aa: CASSLAINQPQHF
j_gene: TRBJ2-3; v_gene: TRBV9; abundance: few; d_gene: TRBD1; CDR3nt: TGTGCCAGCAGCGTAGGACAGGGAGGCACAGATACGCAGTATTTT; CDR3aa: CASSVGQGGTDTQYF
j_gene: TRBJ1-4; v_gene: TRBV6-5; abundance: -; d_gene: -; CDR3nt: TGTGCCAGCAGCCTCGACAGAGGCCAAAATGAAAAACTGTTTTTT; CDR3aa: CASSLDRGQNEKLFF
j_gene: TRBJ1-5; v_gene: TRBV6-1; abundance: -; d_gene: TRBD1; CDR3nt: TGTGCCAGCAGTGGAGGGACAGCTTGGAGCAATCAGCCCCAGCATTTT; CDR3aa: CASSGGTAWSNQPQHF
j_gene: TRBJ2-5; v_gene: TRBV6-5; abundance: -; d_gene: -; CDR3nt: TGTGCCAGCAGCTGGGCGTTAGGCCCCCGGGAGACCCAGTACTTC; CDR3aa: CASSWALGPRETQYF
j_gene: TRBJ2-1; v_gene: TRBV4-3; abundance: -; d_gene: TRBD1; CDR3nt: TGCGCCAGCAGCCAAACCGACAGGGGTAATGAGCAGTTCTTC; CDR3aa: CASSQTDRGNEQFF
j_gene: TRBJ2-1; v_gene: TRBV12-5; abundance: -; d_gene: -; CDR3nt: TGTGCTAGTGGGGAGGGACAGTCCTCCTACAATGAGCAGTTCTTC; CDR3aa: CASGEGQSSYNEQFF
j_gene: TRBJ2-1; v_gene: TRBV5-4; abundance: -; d_gene: -; CDR3nt: TGTGCCAGCAGGGGGGGAGGTGGAAATGAGCAGTTCTTC; CDR3aa: CASRGGGGNEQFF
j_gene: TRBJ2-2; v_gene: TRBV5-5; abundance: -; d_gene: TRBD2; CDR3nt: TGTGCCAGCAGCTTGGCGGGGGGGGGCACCGGGGAGCTGTTTTTT; CDR3aa: CASSLAGGGTGELFF
j_gene: TRBJ1-2; v_gene: TRBV7-9; abundance: few; d_gene: TRBD1; CDR3nt: TGTGCCAGCAGCTTAGGCGGGGACAGAGCAAACTATGGCTACACCTTC; CDR3aa: CASSLGGDRANYGYTF
j_gene: TRBJ1-3; v_gene: TRBV25-1; abundance: -; d_gene: -; CDR3nt: TGTGCCAGCAGTGAAAGGTGGGGAAGTACTGGAAACACCATATATTTT; CDR3aa: CASSERWGSTGNTIYF
j_gene: TRBJ1-6; v_gene: TRBV18; abundance: -; d_gene: -; CDR3nt: TGTGCCAGCTCAGGGGCAGGGACACGGTCACCCCTCCACTTT; CDR3aa: CASSGAGTRSPLHF
j_gene: TRBJ1-1; v_gene: TRBV5-1; abundance: -; d_gene: -; CDR3nt: TGCGCCAGCAGCTCCGGTGTCGGACCCAACACTGAAGCTTTCTTT; CDR3aa: CASSSGVGPNTEAFF
j_gene: TRBJ1-4; v_gene: TRBV24-1; abundance: -; d_gene: -; CDR3nt: TGTGCCACCAGGCCCTCGACGGGTAATGAAAAACTGTTTTTT; CDR3aa: CATRPSTGNEKLFF
j_gene: TRBJ2-2; v_gene: TRBV29-1; abundance: -; d_gene: TRBD1; CDR3nt: TGCAGCGTCCCCGGACAGGGCTCCGGGGAGCTGTTTTTT; CDR3aa: CSVPGQGSGELFF
j_gene: TRBJ1-4; v_gene: TRBV29-1; abundance: few; d_gene: -; CDR3nt: TGCAGCGTTGGGGCTTCTAATGAAAAACTGTTTTTT; CDR3aa: CSVGASNEKLFF
j_gene: TRBJ1-5; v_gene: TRBV4-1; abundance: few; d_gene: TRBD1; CDR3nt: TGCGCCAGCAGCCAAGAAGGGGGACAGGGGGGGAGGCAGCCCCAGCATTTT; CDR3aa: CASSQEGGQGGRQPQHF
j_gene: TRBJ2-5; v_gene: TRBV5-1; abundance: -; d_gene: -; CDR3nt: TGCGCCAGCAGCTCCGGGAGTCGAGAGACCCAGTACTTC; CDR3aa: CASSSGSRETQYF
j_gene: TRBJ1-1; v_gene: TRBV10-3; abundance: -; d_gene: -; CDR3nt: TGTGCCATCAGTGAACGGGGGGGGAACACTGAAGCTTTCTTT; CDR3aa: CAISERGGNTEAFF
j_gene: TRBJ2-2; v_gene: TRBV6-4; abundance: -; d_gene: -; CDR3nt: TGTGCCAGCAGTGTGGGACCCAACACCGGGGAGCTGTTTTTT; CDR3aa: CASSVGPNTGELFF
j_gene: TRBJ1-6; v_gene: TRBV6-4; abundance: -; d_gene: -; CDR3nt: TGTGCCAGCAGTGACGGTGGGCGTAATTCACCCCTCCACTTT; CDR3aa: CASSDGGRNSPLHF
j_gene: TRBJ1-1; v_gene: TRBV10-3; abundance: -; d_gene: TRBD1; CDR3nt: TGTGCCACCGGACAGGGCGTGAACACTGAAGCTTTCTTT; CDR3aa: CATGQGVNTEAFF
j_gene: TRBJ1-6; v_gene: TRBV19; abundance: -; d_gene: -; CDR3nt: TGTGCCAGTAGTTCAAACAGGGACTTTTCCTATTCACCCCTCCACTTT; CDR3aa: CASSSNRDFSYSPLHF
j_gene: TRBJ1-2; v_gene: TRBV5-1; abundance: -; d_gene: -; CDR3nt: TGCGCCAGCAGCTTGGGAACAGGAGAAGGGATCAGTGGCTACACCTTC; CDR3aa: CASSLGTGEGISGYTF
j_gene: TRBJ2-5; v_gene: TRBV7-2; abundance: -; d_gene: TRBD2; CDR3nt: TGTGCCAGCAGCCTCACGGCGGTAGCGGGGGGCCAAGAGACCCAGTACTTC; CDR3aa: CASSLTAVAGGQETQYF
j_gene: TRBJ2-1; v_gene: TRBV7-2; abundance: few; d_gene: TRBD2; CDR3nt: TGTGCCAGCAGCTATCGACTAGCGGGGACCTACAATGAGCAGTTCTTC; CDR3aa: CASSYRLAGTYNEQFF
j_gene: TRBJ2-1; v_gene: TRBV9; abundance: -; d_gene: -; CDR3nt: TGTGCCAGCAGCATAGGCCGGGACTACAATGAGCAGTTCTTC; CDR3aa: CASSIGRDYNEQFF